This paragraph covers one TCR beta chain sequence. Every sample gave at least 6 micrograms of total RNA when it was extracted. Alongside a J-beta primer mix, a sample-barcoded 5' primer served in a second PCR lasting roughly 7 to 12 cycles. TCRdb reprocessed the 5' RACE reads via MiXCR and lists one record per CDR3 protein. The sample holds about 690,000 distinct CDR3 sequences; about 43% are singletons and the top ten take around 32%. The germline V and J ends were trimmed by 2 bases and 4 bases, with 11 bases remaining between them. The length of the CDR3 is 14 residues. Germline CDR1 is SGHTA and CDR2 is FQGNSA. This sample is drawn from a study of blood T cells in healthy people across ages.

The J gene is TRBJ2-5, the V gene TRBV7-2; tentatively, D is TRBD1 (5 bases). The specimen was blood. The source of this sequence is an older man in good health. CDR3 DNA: TGTGCCAGCAGCTTATATAATAGGGGAGAGACCCAGTACTTC. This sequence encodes CASSLYNRGETQYF.